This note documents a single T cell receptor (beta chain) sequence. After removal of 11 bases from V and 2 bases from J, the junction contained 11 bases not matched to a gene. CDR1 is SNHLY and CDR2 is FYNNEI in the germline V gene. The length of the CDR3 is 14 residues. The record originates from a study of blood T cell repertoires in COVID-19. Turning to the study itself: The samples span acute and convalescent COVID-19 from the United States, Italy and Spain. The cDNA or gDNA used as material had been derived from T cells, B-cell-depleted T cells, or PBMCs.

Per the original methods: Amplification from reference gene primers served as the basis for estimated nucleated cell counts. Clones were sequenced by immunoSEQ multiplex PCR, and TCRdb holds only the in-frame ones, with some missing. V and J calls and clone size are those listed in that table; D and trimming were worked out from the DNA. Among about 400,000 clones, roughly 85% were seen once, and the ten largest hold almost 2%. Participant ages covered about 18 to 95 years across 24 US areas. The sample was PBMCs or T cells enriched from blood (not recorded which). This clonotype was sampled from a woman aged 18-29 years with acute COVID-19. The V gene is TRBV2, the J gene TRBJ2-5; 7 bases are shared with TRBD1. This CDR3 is CALTPGTEQETQYF. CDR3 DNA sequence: TGTGCCCTCACTCCCGGGACAGAACAAGAGACCCAGTACTTC.